This entry lists 31 T cell receptor beta chains sequenced from one sample in a study of T cell changes during pregnancy in multiple sclerosis (dated by TCRdb to the late 2010s). Receptors were amplified or captured by the immunoSEQ multiplex PCR assay. What TCRdb holds here is the immuneACCESS table cut down to in-frame rearrangements. Part of the clones is not present; checked against another copy, under half of the missing clones reflect an unresolved V gene, and the others are unexplained. Counted in this sample were some 96,000 clones; 80% to 95% of them appeared once. The ten most abundant clones make up about 1.9% of the sample. The material was peripheral blood, obtained after pregnancy. The receptor source for this set is a female donor with multiple sclerosis, enrolled in a pregnancy study.

The J gene is TRBJ2-7, the V gene TRBV19, with D possibly TRBD1 on 6 matching bases. The CDR3 consists of 14 residues. Between the trimmed V and J ends, which lost 3 bases and 3 bases, there was a span of 12 bases. Germline lookup yields CDR1 LNHDA and CDR2 SQIVND (reference sequence). The CDR3 coding sequence is TGTGCCAGTAGTATCGCACAGGGAGACTACGAGCAGTACTTC. Its translation is CASSIAQGDYEQYF.

V usage is TRBV6-1 and J usage is TRBJ2-7, with D maybe TRBD1 (6 bases). Trimming cost V 2 bases and J 2 bases, with 13 bases left between them. Germline-derived CDR1 and CDR2 are MNHNS and SASEGT. CDR3 size: 15 residues. The CDR3, as DNA: TGTGCCAGCAGTGAATGGCGACAGGAGACCTACGAGCAGTACTTC. Amino acid sequence: CASSEWRQETYEQYF.

The sample holds one count of this clone. V gene TRBV7-3 combines with J gene TRBJ2-7, with TRBD1 matching 9 bases. Losses at the gene ends were 2 bases for V and 4 bases for J; bases not matched to a gene: 6. This CDR3 has 15 amino acids. Germline-derived CDR1 and CDR2 are SGHTA and FQGTGA. The CDR3 protein is CASSLDRGLPYEQYF. The CDR3 DNA reads as TGTGCCAGCAGCTTAGACAGGGGGTTACCTTACGAGCAGTACTTC. The variable domain in full, completed from reference TRBV7-3 and TRBJ2-7, reads GAGVSQTPSNKVTEKGKYVELRCDPISGHTALYWYRQSLGQGPEFLIYFQGTGAADDSGLPNDRFFAVRPEGSVSTLKIQRTERGDSAVYLCASSLDRGLPYEQYFGPGTRLTVT.

The chain carries TRBV9 and TRBJ2-2, with D uncertain. V lost 4 bases to trimming and J lost 7 bases, with 11 bases between them. Germline CDR1 and CDR2: SGDLS and YYNGEE. CDR3 length: 13 residues. CDR3 DNA sequence: TGTGCCAGCAGCTCCGGTTCCGACGGGGAGCTGTTTTTT. It is translated as CASSSGSDGELFF.

The CDR3: CASSSGQANTEAFF. The DNA for the CDR3 is TGTGCCAGCAGTTCAGGACAGGCGAACACTGAAGCTTTCTTT. The chain couples TRBV28 to TRBJ1-1; 7 nucleotides agree with TRBD1. The J segment lost 1 base and the V segment lost 4 bases, leaving 3 bases of the junction unmatched. CDR1 is MDHEN and CDR2 is SYDVKM in the germline V gene. This CDR3 is 14 amino acids long.

This chain uses TRBV5-1 with TRBJ2-2; TRBD2 matches at 12 bases. There are 14 residues in the CDR3. J lost 7 bases, V lost 7 bases, and 5 bases had no gene match. Germline V gene lookup returns CDR1 SGHRS and CDR2 YFSETQ. Here the CDR3 DNA reads TGCGCCAGCGGACTAGCGGGGTTAGGCGGGGAGCTGTTTTTT. This codes for CASGLAGLGGELFF.

This clone appeared a few times. This rearrangement joins TRBV6-1 to TRBJ1-5; TRBD1 aligns across 7 bases. With 0 bases clipped from V and 5 bases from J, the junction kept 7 bases outside the gene matches. This CDR3 spans 16 amino acids. Germline V lookup: CDR1 MNHNS, CDR2 SASEGT. CDR3: CASSEARDRSYQPQHF. Here the CDR3 DNA reads TGTGCCAGCAGTGAAGCGCGGGACAGATCCTATCAGCCCCAGCATTTT.

This chain links TRBV19 with TRBJ1-1; 7 bases map to TRBD1. Germline CDR1 reads LNHDA; CDR2 reads SQIVND (reference sequence). The CDR3 covers 15 residues. V shed 7 bases and J 1 base; nucleotides not matched to a gene: 9. The CDR3 DNA is TGTGCCAGTAACCCTAGGACAGGCCCGAACACTGAAGCTTTCTTT. Its protein is CASNPRTGPNTEAFF.

There are a few counts of this clone. The V call is TRBV2, the J call TRBJ1-2; 8 bases agree with TRBD1. The germline V gene has CDR1 SNHLY and CDR2 FYNNEI. CDR3 length: 14 amino acids. V dropped 3 bases and J dropped 3; count of bases not matched to a gene: 3. The DNA for the CDR3 is TGTGCCAGCAGTGACCAGGGGGCAGACTATGGCTACACCTTC. Translating gives CASSDQGADYGYTF.

The chain is built from TRBV19 and TRBJ1-6, with 11 bases matching TRBD1. Trimming took 6 bases from V and 9 from J; bases not matched to a gene: 10. Looked up from germline, CDR1 is LNHDA and CDR2 is SQIVND (reference sequence). The CDR3 covers 16 residues. CDR3 in amino acids: CASRLNAGQGASPLHF. Here the CDR3 DNA reads TGTGCCAGTAGACTAAACGCCGGACAGGGGGCTTCACCCCTCCACTTT.

This clone has just a few counts. The chain is built from TRBV2 and TRBJ1-1; D gene unclear. V was shortened by 6 bases and J by 10 bases, with 12 bases between the two germline ends. The CDR3 is made up of 11 amino acids. Germline CDR1 is SNHLY and CDR2 is FYNNEI. The DNA for the CDR3 is TGTGCCAGCAGAGTAACCCGGGGAGCTTTCTTT. Its translation: CASRVTRGAFF.

CDR3 in DNA: TGTGCCAGCAGCTTGGGGAGACGGAATGAAAAACTGTTTTTT. Its translation is CASSLGRRNEKLFF. The chain couples TRBV5-5 to TRBJ1-4; D is undetermined. The CDR3 is 14 amino acids. CDR1 and CDR2 from the germline V gene are SGHKS and YYEKEE (reference sequence). V shed 0 bases and J shed 5 bases, with 8 bases lying between them.

The chain couples TRBV9 to TRBJ1-2; D ambiguous. The CDR3 spans 15 residues. Deletions cut 0 bases from V and 5 bases from J, with 14 bases between. Germline V gene data show CDR1 as SGDLS and CDR2 as YYNGEE. CDR3 in amino acids: CASSVAAAARYGYTF. Written as DNA, the CDR3 is TGTGCCAGCAGCGTAGCTGCGGCAGCCCGATATGGCTACACCTTC.

The chain couples TRBV19 to TRBJ1-4; 7 positions match TRBD1. The CDR3 is 15 amino acids. V lost 4 bases, J lost 8 bases, and 10 bases stayed unmatched. CDR1 is LNHDA, CDR2 SQIVND, per germline (reference sequence). For the CDR3, the DNA is TGTGCCAGTAGTACCCCGGGAAGGGGGCGAGAAAAACTGTTTTTT. It encodes CASSTPGRGREKLFF.

The V gene is TRBV28, the J gene TRBJ1-2; TRBD1 might be the D (6 bases). Germline values: CDR1 MDHEN, CDR2 SYDVKM. The CDR3 covers 12 residues. The germline V and J ends were trimmed by 8 bases and 6 bases, with 13 bases remaining between them. The CDR3 sequence: CASRSGHHGYTF. CDR3 in DNA: TGTGCCAGCCGCTCGGGACACCATGGCTACACCTTC.

V usage is TRBV28 and J usage is TRBJ2-2; 7 nucleotides align to TRBD1. CDR1 is MDHEN and CDR2 is SYDVKM in the germline V gene. V gave up 5 bases and J gave up 7 bases; unmatched junction bases: 10. The CDR3 spans 15 residues. The CDR3 DNA is TGTGCCAGCAGTCCCTCCAGGGGGATCCACGGGGAGCTGTTTTTT. It is translated as CASSPSRGIHGELFF.

CDR3 DNA sequence: TGTGCCAGCAGCTTAGATTCAAGGACAGCGACTGAAGCTTTCTTT. Its translation is CASSLDSRTATEAFF. V and J are TRBV7-9 and TRBJ1-1, with D possibly being TRBD1 (6 bases). V gave up 1 base and J gave up 5 bases, with 14 bases separating them. Germline V lookup: CDR1 SEHNR, CDR2 FQNEAQ (reference sequence). The CDR3 is 15 amino acids. The full variable domain, rest sourced from reference TRBV7-9 and TRBJ1-1, is DTGVSQNPRHKITKRGQNVTFRCDPISEHNRLYWYRQTLGQGPEFLTYFQNEAQLEKSRLLSDRFSAERPKGSFSTLEIQRTEQGDSAMYLCASSLDSRTATEAFFGQGTRLTVV.

The chain couples TRBV9 to TRBJ2-3; 10 positions match TRBD2. The CDR3 totals 17 residues. With V trimmed by 4 bases and J by 5 bases, 13 bases remained unmatched. In germline, CDR1 is SGDLS, CDR2 YYNGEE. CDR3 sequence (DNA): TGTGCCAGCAGCCCGACGTCATTCGGACTAGCGGTAGATACGCAGTATTTT. Its translation: CASSPTSFGLAVDTQYF.

The chain couples TRBV11-2 to TRBJ2-5; TRBD1 matches at 9 bases. The V gene end was trimmed by 1 base and the J gene end by 2 bases; junction bases not matched to a gene: 2. This CDR3 has 15 residues. Germline V gene data show CDR1 as SGHAT and CDR2 as FQNNGV. The CDR3 here is CASSLGDRDQETQYF. DNA for the CDR3: TGTGCCAGCAGCTTAGGGGACAGGGATCAAGAGACCCAGTACTTC. Combining the CDR3 with reference TRBV11-2 and TRBJ2-5 gives the whole variable domain EAGVAQSPRYKIIEKRQSVAFWCNPISGHATLYWYQQILGQGPKLLIQFQNNGVVDDSQLPKDRFSAERLKGVDSTLKIQPAKLEDSAVYLCASSLGDRDQETQYFGPGTRLLVL.

The chain recombines TRBV7-8 with TRBJ2-7; D is uncertain. CDR1 and CDR2 from the germline V gene are SGHVS and FQNEAQ. V was cut by 4 bases and J by 2 bases, with 3 bases left in between. This CDR3 region has 11 residues. Written as DNA, the CDR3 is TGTGCCAGCAGCTCCGCCTACGAGCAGTACTTC. Amino acid sequence: CASSSAYEQYF.

V is TRBV15 and J is TRBJ2-7, with a tentative D call TRBD2 (5 bases). Germline-derived CDR1 and CDR2 are LNHNV and YYDKDF (reference sequence). This CDR3 spans 13 amino acids. V shed 0 bases and J shed 7 bases, with 10 bases lying between them. In DNA, the CDR3 is TGTGCCACCAGCAGAGATACCGGGGAAGAGCAGTACTTC. It is translated as CATSRDTGEEQYF.

This chain connects TRBV9 to TRBJ2-1; 7 nucleotides line up with TRBD1. In germline, CDR1 is SGDLS, CDR2 YYNGEE. There are 13 residues in the CDR3. Germline trimming cut 3 bases from V and 9 bases from J; bases unmatched to any gene: 6. CDR3 sequence (DNA): TGTGCCAGCAGCGCAGACAGGGCCGGTGAGCAGTTCTTC. This sequence encodes CASSADRAGEQFF.

This sequence joins TRBV27 and TRBJ2-1, with TRBD1 as a possible D gene (5 bases). Germline V gives CDR1 MNHEY, CDR2 SMNVEV (reference sequence). The ends were cut back, 2 bases at V and 7 bases at J, with 6 bases in the middle. This CDR3 has 12 residues. CDR3 in DNA: TGTGCCAGCAGTTTACAGGGAAATGAGCAGTTCTTC. Translating gives CASSLQGNEQFF.

In DNA form, the CDR3 reads TGTGCCAGCAGCACGGTAGCGGGATCCTACGAGCAGTACTTC. Its translation: CASSTVAGSYEQYF. This chain joins TRBV5-5 and TRBJ2-7, with 8 bases aligning to TRBD2. This CDR3 region has 14 residues. V shed 4 bases, J shed 1 base, and the junction held 4 bases outside the gene matches. CDR1 SGHKS and CDR2 YYEKEE come from the germline V gene (reference sequence). Full variable domain (missing parts from reference TRBV5-5 and TRBJ2-7): DAGVTQSPTHLIKTRGQQVTLRCSPISGHKSVSWYQQVLGQGPQFIFQYYEKEERGRGNFPDRFSARQFPNYSSELNVNALLLGDSALYLCASSTVAGSYEQYFGPGTRLTVT.

The chain carries TRBV5-1 and TRBJ1-2, with TRBD1 matching 7 bases. Germline lookup yields CDR1 SGHRS and CDR2 YFSETQ. V trimming: 4 bases; J trimming: 5 bases; junction bases outside the gene matches: 11. CDR3 length: 15 amino acids. The CDR3 region has the DNA TGCGCCAGCAGCACCGGGGACAGCGTACCTTATGGCTACACCTTC. Residues: CASSTGDSVPYGYTF.

The V call is TRBV7-8, the J call TRBJ2-2; D gene unclear. Trimming took 2 bases from V and 1 from J, leaving 5 bases between them. The CDR3 contains 14 residues. CDR1 is SGHVS and CDR2 is FQNEAQ in the germline V gene. This CDR3 is CASSLSGNTGELFF. For the CDR3, the DNA is TGTGCCAGCAGCTTATCGGGGAACACCGGGGAGCTGTTTTTT.

The V and J genes are TRBV5-1 and TRBJ2-3; no definite D call. Germline values: CDR1 SGHRS, CDR2 YFSETQ. The CDR3 is 14 residues long. Trimming pared 1 base from V and 5 bases from J, leaving 11 bases between. CDR3 region: CASSLSGAVDTQYF. The CDR3 DNA reads TGCGCCAGCAGCTTGTCGGGTGCGGTAGATACGCAGTATTTT.

This clone was seen a handful of times. The V and J genes are TRBV6-5 and TRBJ1-1, with a weak D call TRBD1 (6 bases). Trimming cost V 6 bases and J 10 bases, with 15 bases left between them. The CDR3 totals 12 residues. The germline V gene encodes CDR1 MNHEY and CDR2 SVGAGI. This CDR3 reads CASSLGGRGAFF. CDR3 bases: TGTGCCAGCAGCCTAGGGGGAAGGGGAGCTTTCTTT.

The chain links TRBV5-1 to TRBJ1-2; perhaps TRBD1 as D (5 bases). CDR1 is SGHRS and CDR2 is YFSETQ in the germline V gene. The length of the CDR3 is 15 residues. Trimming removed 0 bases from V and 4 bases from J, with 13 bases in between. The CDR3 sequence is CASSLETGRSYGYTF. CDR3 nucleotide sequence: TGCGCCAGCAGCTTGGAAACAGGACGGAGCTATGGCTACACCTTC.

The J gene is TRBJ1-4, the V gene TRBV5-6; TRBD1 aligns across 9 bases. With 0 bases clipped from V and 8 bases from J, the junction kept 5 bases outside the gene matches. The CDR3 has 15 amino acids. Germline V gives CDR1 SGHDT, CDR2 YYEEEE. DNA of the CDR3: TGTGCCAGCAGCTTGGAGGGGACAGGGCACGAAAAACTGTTTTTT. Its protein is CASSLEGTGHEKLFF.

V is TRBV7-8 and J is TRBJ2-3; D is uncertain. The CDR3 runs to 13 residues. V gave up 1 base and J gave up 2 bases, with 4 bases separating them. Per the germline V gene, CDR1 is SGHVS and CDR2 is FQNEAQ. CDR3 DNA sequence: TGTGCCAGCAGCTTAGTCTACACAGATACGCAGTATTTT. This translates into CASSLVYTDTQYF.